This TCR beta chain was documented in a study of T cell responses to AZD1222 COVID-19 vaccine. TCRdb's table, derived via immunoSEQ multiplex PCR, lists solely in-frame clones and lacks some. In the table there are 99,000 or so clones, over 90% of which are singletons. Concerning this clone: Its antigen is as yet unknown.

V dropped 1 base and J dropped 3 bases, with 10 bases sitting between them. Germline CDR1 reads SGHAT; CDR2 reads FQNNGV. The CDR3 spans 14 residues. General observations from the study: The donor cohort was predominantly white British with a female majority, and clonal diversity may have been underestimated. Among vaccine-associated CD4 TCRs, coverage spanned spike, with dominance at 160-218 and 743-854.

The chain uses TRBV11-2 and TRBJ2-7; possibly TRBD2 for D (6 bases). The sample was peripheral blood, taken on day 0 of AZD1222 vaccination. This sequence was found in an adult in good health. CDR3 region: CASSLVGGGYEQYF. The CDR3 DNA sequence: TGTGCCAGCAGCTTAGTGGGGGGTGGCTACGAGCAGTACTTC.